This entry concerns a single T cell receptor (beta chain). Its antigen remains unidentified. The PCR was carried out with 60 Vbeta primers and 13 Jbeta primers. The protocol was immunoSEQ multiplex PCR, while the TCRdb copy is restricted to in-frame clones and leaves out a portion. This repertoire shows some 76,000 clones, 72% found once; its top ten account for roughly 5%. The entry originates in a study of cytomegalovirus exposure and HLA in healthy donors. General study results and limits: A later analysis reportedly found fewer N-insertions in an Asian-associated ancestry cluster than the roughly 700-donor mean.

In germline, CDR1 is MGHRA, CDR2 YSYEKL. Trimming stripped 4 bases from V and 2 bases from J, with 8 bases between. The CDR3 length is 14 residues. The source material was PBMCs. V usage is TRBV4-1 and J usage is TRBJ2-2; D is undetermined. This clonotype was sampled from a man between 60 and 75 years old in good health and CMV-seropositive. The CDR3 loop reads CASSPETNTGELFF. In DNA, the CDR3 is TGCGCCAGCAGCCCTGAAACAAACACCGGGGAGCTGTTTTTT.